This T cell receptor beta chain is from a study of lymphopenia after photon versus proton radiotherapy. The CDR3 covers 16 residues. V shed 5 bases and J shed 5 bases, with 21 bases lying between them. The germline V gene has CDR1 SGHTA and CDR2 FQGNSA. The data were produced by immunoSEQ multiplex PCR, yet TCRdb's version contains in-frame clones alone and is incomplete. This table holds 60,000 to 75,000 clones, 75% to 90% found once. The sequence came from a man at least 80 years old with esophageal cancer. J is TRBJ2-5 and V is TRBV7-2; the D call may be TRBD1 or TRBD2 (6 bases each). The source material was peripheral blood, sampled from a patient treated with proton-based radiotherapy. DNA for the CDR3: TGTGCCAGCAGCCCCCACGCGGGGACACCTTGGGAGACCCAGTACTTC. Protein sequence: CASSPHAGTPWETQYF.